These 27 T cell receptor beta chains were sequenced from one sample in a study of cytomegalovirus exposure and HLA in healthy donors. Primers: 60 Vbeta forward and 13 Jbeta reverse. TCRdb's copy holds only in-frame clones and misses some; the assay was immunoSEQ multiplex PCR. The sample has about 140,000 clones, over 75% seen once. Sample: PBMCs. All receptors derive from a woman between 50 and 59 years old in good health and CMV-seropositive.

The chain recombines TRBV6-5 with TRBJ1-3; D remains ambiguous. Germline V gene data show CDR1 as MNHEY and CDR2 as SVGAGI. The germline V and J ends were trimmed by 1 base and 0 bases, with 7 bases remaining between them. The CDR3 is made up of 15 amino acids. DNA for the CDR3: TGTGCCAGCAGTTACTTCGGGGACTCTGGAAACACCATATATTTT. Protein sequence: CASSYFGDSGNTIYF.

In its sample, this clone was seen a few times. V and J are TRBV11-3 and TRBJ2-3; D is perhaps TRBD2 (6 bases). The CDR3 loop spans 15 amino acids. V was shortened by 5 bases and J by 6 bases, with 18 bases between the two germline ends. Germline CDR1 is SGHNT and CDR2 is YENEEA. In nucleotides, the CDR3 is TGTGCCAGCAGCCTAAAGGAGGGTCTGGGGGATACGCAGTATTTT. Residues: CASSLKEGLGDTQYF.

This chain's CDR3 is CASSLGQGEYDGYTF. CDR3 nucleotides: TGTGCCAGCAGCTTGGGGCAGGGGGAATATGATGGCTACACCTTC. The rearrangement links TRBV5-4 to TRBJ1-2; 7 bases fit TRBD1. Germline V CDR1 and CDR2: SGHNT, YYREEE (reference sequence). This CDR3 region has 15 residues. Unmatched junction bases numbered 8, after V lost 0 bases and J lost 6 bases.

V is TRBV15 and J is TRBJ2-7; 7 nucleotides line up with TRBD1. The V and J ends lost 1 base and 1 base, in that order; junction bases with no gene match: 10. The CDR3 spans 17 residues. Germline V gene sequence: CDR1 LNHNV, CDR2 YYDKDF (reference sequence). The CDR3 sequence: CATSRVPGQRGSYEQYF. As DNA, the CDR3 is TGTGCCACCAGCAGAGTCCCGGGACAGAGGGGGTCCTACGAGCAGTACTTC.

CDR3 sequence: CASSPSRYNYGYTF. The CDR3 DNA reads as TGTGCCAGCTCTCCATCGCGATATAACTATGGCTACACCTTC. This chain joins TRBV6-5 and TRBJ1-2; no definite D call. CDR1 and CDR2 from the germline V gene are MNHEY and SVGAGI. This CDR3 is 14 amino acids long. V lost 8 bases and J 1 base, leaving 14 bases between the germline ends.

This chain links TRBV29-1 with TRBJ2-5, with D maybe TRBD2 (6 bases). The CDR3 is 12 amino acids. Deletions cut 3 bases from V and 5 bases from J, with 10 bases between. Germline CDR1 and CDR2: SQVTM and ANQGSEA. Here the CDR3 DNA reads TGCAGCGTTGACAGGGCGGGGGAGACCCAGTACTTC. This encodes CSVDRAGETQYF.

The chain joins TRBV7-9 to TRBJ1-6; D may be TRBD1 (5 bases). The CDR3 runs 18 residues. Trimming removed 1 base from V and 6 bases from J, with 19 bases in between. CDR1 is SEHNR and CDR2 is FQNEAQ in the germline V gene (reference sequence). In DNA, the CDR3 is TGTGCCAGCAGCTTAGGGTCCGCGGGGCGTCTAGGTAATTCACCCCTCCACTTT. Translated, it gives CASSLGSAGRLGNSPLHF.

The J gene is TRBJ1-3, the V gene TRBV30; TRBD1 is a possible D gene (6 bases). The CDR3 runs 13 residues. V lost 5 bases, J lost 3 bases, and 11 bases lay in between. Germline CDR1 GTSNPN, CDR2 SVGIG (reference sequence). The CDR3 region is CAWDRSNGNTIYF. The DNA for the CDR3 is TGTGCCTGGGACAGGAGCAATGGAAACACCATATATTTT.

The chain recombines TRBV9 with TRBJ2-3; the D is unclear. Looked up from germline, CDR1 is SGDLS and CDR2 is YYNGEE. V was shortened by 0 bases and J by 3 bases, with 11 bases between the two germline ends. The CDR3 covers 15 residues. CDR3 in amino acids: CASSVAPFETDTQYF. Written as DNA, the CDR3 is TGTGCCAGCAGCGTAGCTCCCTTCGAGACAGATACGCAGTATTTT.

In its sample, this clone was seen a few times. The chain couples TRBV7-6 to TRBJ2-3; 7 bases line up with TRBD2. Germline CDR1 reads SGHVS; CDR2 reads FNYEAQ. The length of the CDR3 is 17 residues. V trimming: 1 base; J trimming: 1 base; junction bases outside the gene matches: 8. The CDR3: CASSLGAGVPGTDTQYF. Written as DNA, the CDR3 is TGTGCCAGCAGCTTAGGGGCGGGGGTCCCTGGCACAGATACGCAGTATTTT.

The V gene is TRBV7-6, the J gene TRBJ1-1; D is unclear. This CDR3 spans 15 amino acids. Germline CDR1 and CDR2: SGHVS and FNYEAQ. V was cut by 5 bases and J by 4 bases, with 17 bases left in between. CDR3 in DNA: TGTGCCAGCAGCCCCCTGGACTCTATGGGCACTGAAGCTTTCTTT. It translates to CASSPLDSMGTEAFF.

This chain's CDR3 is CASSLFPSTEAFF. CDR3 nucleotides: TGTGCCAGCAGCTTATTTCCTAGCACTGAAGCTTTCTTT. The chain links TRBV7-3 to TRBJ1-1; D is undetermined. Trimming pared 2 bases from V and 4 bases from J, leaving 8 bases between. Germline CDR1 SGHTA, CDR2 FQGTGA. The CDR3 contains 13 residues. Filled out from reference TRBV7-3 and TRBJ1-1, the complete variable domain reads GAGVSQTPSNKVTEKGKYVELRCDPISGHTALYWYRQSLGQGPEFLIYFQGTGAADDSGLPNDRFFAVRPEGSVSTLKIQRTERGDSAVYLCASSLFPSTEAFFGQGTRLTVV.

V usage is TRBV7-6 and J usage is TRBJ1-5; D is undetermined. The germline CDR1 and CDR2 sequences are SGHVS and FNYEAQ. Trimming cost V 1 base and J 5 bases, with 6 bases left between them. The CDR3 consists of 13 residues. The CDR3 DNA is TGTGCCAGCAGCTTAGACTTTTATCAGCCCCAGCATTTT. Its translation: CASSLDFYQPQHF.

The V gene is TRBV6-6, the J gene TRBJ1-6; 12 bases fit TRBD1. J lost 10 bases, V lost 4 bases, and 8 bases had no gene match. There are 16 residues in the CDR3. Germline-derived CDR1 and CDR2 are MNHNY and SVGAGI (reference sequence). The CDR3 sequence: CASSSTSGTGGSPLHF. CDR3 in DNA: TGTGCCAGCAGTTCCACATCCGGGACAGGGGGCTCACCCCTCCACTTT.

The rearrangement uses TRBV6-5 and TRBJ2-7; TRBD2 might be the D (6 bases). Trimming left V 0 bases short and J 7 bases short, with 13 bases between. From germline, CDR1 is MNHEY and CDR2 SVGAGI. The CDR3 length is 14 residues. CDR3: CASSYSGAAGEQYF. The CDR3 region has the DNA TGTGCCAGCAGTTACTCAGGTGCCGCGGGGGAGCAGTACTTC.

V gene TRBV18 combines with J gene TRBJ1-5; D possibly corresponds to TRBD1 (6 bases). Trimming removed 3 bases at V and 5 bases at J, with 14 bases between. CDR3 length: 15 residues. The germline V gene encodes CDR1 KGHSH and CDR2 LQKENI. The CDR3 nucleotides are TGTGCCAGCTCACCCGGTTTGGGGGCGGATCAGCCCCAGCATTTT. It specifies CASSPGLGADQPQHF.

The chain joins TRBV28 to TRBJ2-6; D is unclear. Germline V gene lookup returns CDR1 MDHEN and CDR2 SYDVKM. V lost 5 bases to trimming and J lost 0 bases, with 11 bases between them. The CDR3 totals 16 residues. The CDR3 nucleotides are TGTGCCAGCAGTGTATTACCAGGCTCTGGGGCCAACGTCCTGACTTTC. This gives the protein CASSVLPGSGANVLTF.

V is TRBV2 and J is TRBJ2-7; 8 bases line up with TRBD1. Germline CDR1 is SNHLY and CDR2 is FYNNEI. The CDR3 is 14 residues long. V was pared by 8 bases and J by 9 bases, with 15 bases of the junction left unmatched. CDR3 in amino acids: CASVEEDRVFGQYF. Written as DNA, the CDR3 is TGTGCCAGCGTGGAAGAGGACAGGGTTTTTGGGCAGTACTTC.

Comment on this clone: A read error may produce the germline difference seen at one junction end. The chain links TRBV7-9 to TRBJ2-2; 9 bases are shared with TRBD1. Per germline, CDR1 SEHNR and CDR2 FQNEAQ (reference sequence). This CDR3 comprises 17 residues. The CDR3 bases are TGTTCCAGCAGCTTAGATGGGGACAGGGTCTGGACCGGGGAGCTGTTTTTT. Translation: CSSSLDGDRVWTGELFF.

The chain employs TRBV7-9 and TRBJ2-2; weak D call: TRBD2 (5 bases). Trimming pared 1 base from V and 3 bases from J, leaving 12 bases between. The CDR3 length is 16 residues. CDR1 and CDR2 from the germline V gene are SEHNR and FQNEAQ (reference sequence). CDR3 in DNA: TGTGCCAGCAGCTTAGGGTCCGGGGTCGACACCGGGGAGCTGTTTTTT. The encoded protein is CASSLGSGVDTGELFF.

The V call is TRBV5-6, the J call TRBJ2-7, with 7 nucleotides matching TRBD1. The length of the CDR3 is 14 residues. CDR1 is SGHDT and CDR2 is YYEEEE in the germline V gene. The trim removed 1 base at V and 1 base at J, leaving 2 bases unmatched. CDR3 bases: TGTGCCAGCAGCTTGACAGGGGAGTCCTACGAGCAGTACTTC. Protein product: CASSLTGESYEQYF.

V usage is TRBV19 and J usage is TRBJ2-7; 8 bases fit TRBD2. V gave up 6 bases and J gave up 5 bases; unmatched junction bases: 9. The CDR3 has 14 amino acids. CDR1 is LNHDA and CDR2 is SQIVND in the germline V gene (reference sequence). The CDR3 loop reads CASSPSGGPNEQYF. CDR3 nucleotides: TGTGCCAGTAGCCCCAGCGGGGGTCCTAACGAGCAGTACTTC.

J is TRBJ2-4 and V is TRBV7-9; 8 nucleotides align to TRBD1. Germline CDR1 reads SEHNR; CDR2 reads FQNEAQ (reference sequence). Trimming removed 4 bases from V and 0 bases from J; junction bases left unmatched: 11. This CDR3 region has 18 residues. In DNA, the CDR3 is TGTGCCAGCAGCTCCGGGACAGGTGCGGTATTAGCCAAAAACATTCAGTACTTC. It codes for CASSSGTGAVLAKNIQYF.

The CDR3 loop is CASSFLQVHEQYF. In DNA, the CDR3 is TGTGCCAGCAGCTTTTTGCAGGTTCACGAGCAGTACTTC. The chain is built from TRBV11-2 and TRBJ2-7; the D is unclear. The CDR3 runs 13 residues. Per germline, CDR1 SGHAT and CDR2 FQNNGV. Trimming took off 3 bases at V and 5 bases at J, with 11 bases between the two ends. Together with reference TRBV11-2 and TRBJ2-7, the CDR3 gives the full variable domain: EAGVAQSPRYKIIEKRQSVAFWCNPISGHATLYWYQQILGQGPKLLIQFQNNGVVDDSQLPKDRFSAERLKGVDSTLKIQPAKLEDSAVYLCASSFLQVHEQYFGPGTRLTVT.

As DNA, the CDR3 is TGTGCCAGCAGACCCCAAGAACAGTACAATGAGCAGTTCTTC. This sequence encodes CASRPQEQYNEQFF. This chain uses TRBV6-1 with TRBJ2-1; D unresolved. Germline CDR1 MNHNS, CDR2 SASEGT. V was clipped by 6 bases and J by 4 bases, with 13 bases between them. The CDR3 is made up of 14 amino acids.

The chain combines TRBV7-3 with TRBJ2-1; a possible D gene is TRBD2 (6 bases). Germline-derived CDR1 and CDR2 are SGHTA and FQGTGA. The V and J ends lost 1 base and 6 bases respectively, with 19 bases between them. The CDR3 consists of 17 residues. CDR3 sequence reads: CASSLSPGLFIPNEQFF. In DNA form, the CDR3 reads TGTGCCAGCAGCTTAAGTCCCGGACTATTTATCCCCAATGAGCAGTTCTTC.

The J gene is TRBJ1-2, the V gene TRBV2, with unresolved D. The ends were cut back, 4 bases at V and 2 bases at J, with 8 bases in the middle. The CDR3 length is 13 residues. Germline CDR1 and CDR2: SNHLY and FYNNEI. CDR3 sequence (DNA): TGTGCCAGCAGTGCGGGGTTGAACTATGGCTACACCTTC. Translated: CASSAGLNYGYTF.